These 7 T cell receptor beta chains share one sample of origin, sequenced in a study of STAT3 mutations in large granular lymphocyte leukemia. The repertoire was sequenced with immunoSEQ multiplex PCR; TCRdb's copy has only in-frame clones and lacks some. The sample has about 15,000 clones; about 92% are singletons. No antigens are known for them. Findings of the study overall: Every T-LGLL patient had at least one immunodominant TCRbeta clonotype.

Sample: peripheral blood mononuclear cells. The source is a middle-aged man with T-cell large granular lymphocyte leukemia. Some clones in this sample may be carry-over from other donors' samples.

CDR3 residues: CASSQTGGGAGDTQYF. CDR3 coding DNA: TGCGCCAGCAGCCAAACAGGCGGCGGGGCAGGGGATACGCAGTATTTT. The chain recombines TRBV4-3 with TRBJ2-3; D is perhaps TRBD2 (6 bases). The germline gives CDR1 LGHNA, CDR2 YSLEER. V shed 2 bases and J shed 6 bases, with 18 bases lying between them. The CDR3 runs to 16 residues.

V and J are TRBV6-1 and TRBJ2-7, with TRBD1 identical over 7 bases. CDR3 length: 12 residues. V lost 3 bases to trimming and J lost 5 bases; unmatched junction nucleotides: 1. Germline CDR1 and CDR2: MNHNS and SASEGT. The CDR3 spells CASSEQGDEQYF. The CDR3 region has the DNA TGTGCCAGCAGTGAGCAGGGGGACGAGCAGTACTTC.

The chain joins TRBV29-1 to TRBJ1-4, with D unclear. Trimming cost V 7 bases and J 3 bases, with 9 bases left between them. The CDR3 has 12 amino acids. Per the germline V gene, CDR1 is SQVTM and CDR2 is ANQGSEA. The CDR3: CSAQTANEKLFF. DNA for the CDR3: TGCAGCGCCCAGACGGCTAATGAAAAACTGTTTTTT.

J is TRBJ1-5 and V is TRBV9; D not certain. The germline V gene has CDR1 SGDLS and CDR2 YYNGEE. The V end lost 3 bases, the J end lost 0 bases, and 10 bases lay between the germline ends. The CDR3 is 15 amino acids. DNA for the CDR3: TGTGCCAGCAGCGAGGACGGTAATAGCAATCAGCCCCAGCATTTT. This codes for CASSEDGNSNQPQHF.

The CDR3 coding sequence is TGTGCCAGCAGTTACATGCTCCTTCCGACCTACGAGCAGTACTTC. Amino acid sequence: CASSYMLLPTYEQYF. The V call is TRBV6-5, the J call TRBJ2-7; D is ambiguous. The CDR3 runs to 15 residues. Trimming took off 2 bases at V and 2 bases at J, with 13 bases between the two ends. CDR1 MNHEY and CDR2 SVGAGI come from the germline V gene.

J is TRBJ1-1 and V is TRBV5-1, with TRBD1 as a possible D gene (5 bases). The germline V gene has CDR1 SGHRS and CDR2 YFSETQ. This CDR3 is built from 13 residues. Trimming removed 6 bases at V and 3 bases at J, with 12 bases between. CDR3 DNA: TGCGCCAGCATGGCCCGGGGGGACACTGAAGCTTTCTTT. Protein product: CASMARGDTEAFF.

The chain combines TRBV5-4 with TRBJ1-2, with a tentative D call TRBD1 (5 bases). The CDR3 consists of 14 residues. Between the trimmed V and J ends, which lost 0 bases and 2 bases, there was a span of 8 bases. Germline lookup yields CDR1 SGHNT and CDR2 YYREEE (reference sequence). CDR3 DNA sequence: TGTGCCAGCAGCTTGGCACAGGAAAACTATGGCTACACCTTC. It yields the protein CASSLAQENYGYTF.